The rows below give T cell receptor beta chains drawn from one sample of a study of PD-1 blockade in classical Hodgkin lymphoma. Assay used: immunoSEQ multiplex PCR; TCRdb lists only in-frame clones, some missing. The repertoire holds roughly 25,000 clones, with approximately 67% as singletons. Sample: peripheral blood mononuclear cells (PBMCs), taken before the fourth cycle of nivolumab. The receptors shown here come from a human donor with classical Hodgkin lymphoma. The CDR3 runs from the conserved cysteine through the conserved F or W. The D gene is left open where the match is weak. Only some rows state a clone size, as once, few, many or a class for expanded clones.

DNA,CDR3,D,V,J,size
TGTGCCAGCAGAATAGCGGGGGGCCTTAATGAGCAGTTCTTC,CASRIAGGLNEQFF,TRBD2,TRBV27,TRBJ2-1,-
TGCGCCAGCAGCACGGGACAGGGGGCTGGGGAGACCCAGTACTTC,CASSTGQGAGETQYF,TRBD1,TRBV5-1,TRBJ2-5,-
TGTGCCAGCAGTGAAGAGTGGGGAAGGGGCTATGGCTACACCTTC,CASSEEWGRGYGYTF,-,TRBV6-1,TRBJ1-2,-
TGCAGCGTTGGTCGGACTAGCGGGGGTGGTGAGCAGTTCTTC,CSVGRTSGGGEQFF,TRBD2,TRBV29-1,TRBJ2-1,-
TGTGCCAGCACCGCCGGGGGACCCTGGAATCAGCCCCAGCATTTT,CASTAGGPWNQPQHF,-,TRBV28,TRBJ1-5,-
TGTGCCAGCAGTCAGCTGCCCCTTCGACAGACGAACACCGGGGAGCTGTTTTTT,CASSQLPLRQTNTGELFF,-,TRBV2,TRBJ2-2,once
TGCAGCGTTGGGGGCGGACAGGGCAGGGACATTCAGTACTTC,CSVGGGQGRDIQYF,TRBD1,TRBV29-1,TRBJ2-4,few
TGTGCCAGCAGTCTACAGGGGGCGCGCAATCAGCCCCAGCATTTT,CASSLQGARNQPQHF,TRBD1,TRBV28,TRBJ1-5,few
TGTGCCAGCAGTGCAACGACAGGGAGCGGAATCACTGAAGCTTTCTTT,CASSATTGSGITEAFF,TRBD1,TRBV27,TRBJ1-1,-
TGCGCCAGCAGCCGGACCTACGTGGGATCGGAATCAGCCCTCCACTTT,CASSRTYVGSESALHF,-,TRBV4-1,TRBJ1-6,-
TGTGCCAGCAGCCGGGACGAGAGCTCCTACAATGAGCAGTTCTTC,CASSRDESSYNEQFF,-,TRBV6-5,TRBJ2-1,-
TGTGCCAGTAGTACCGGGACTACAGTTTGGGGTGAGCAGTTCTTC,CASSTGTTVWGEQFF,TRBD2,TRBV19,TRBJ2-1,-
TGTGCCAGCAGCTTGGGGTTTAAATCAGGGGGCAACTATGGCTACACCTTC,CASSLGFKSGGNYGYTF,TRBD1,TRBV5-4,TRBJ1-2,-
TGCGCCAGCAGGGACAGGGCAAATTCACCCCTCCACTTT,CASRDRANSPLHF,TRBD1,TRBV10-2,TRBJ1-6,-
TGTGCCAGCCGGGACACAATTACAGATACGCAGTATTTT,CASRDTITDTQYF,-,TRBV6-1,TRBJ2-3,-
TGTGCCAGCAGTCCACAGGGAAGGGACCACAATGAGCAGTTCTTC,CASSPQGRDHNEQFF,-,TRBV6-5,TRBJ2-1,-
TGTGCCAGCAGCCTGACGGGGGGGATCCAAGAGACCCAGTACTTC,CASSLTGGIQETQYF,TRBD2,TRBV11-2,TRBJ2-5,medium-sized
TGTGCCACCAGCACCAGACAGGGTACAGGGGATGAGCAGTTCTTC,CATSTRQGTGDEQFF,TRBD1,TRBV15,TRBJ2-1,few
TGTGCCAGCAGCCGGACAGGGAATGCCGGCTACACCTTC,CASSRTGNAGYTF,TRBD1,TRBV6-1,TRBJ1-2,-
TGTGCCAGCAGCTTAGAAGCGGAGATTGAGCAGTTCTTC,CASSLEAEIEQFF,-,TRBV11-3,TRBJ2-1,-
TGTGCCAGCAGTTCGGAGGGCCTGGGAAGTTCACCCCTCCACTTT,CASSSEGLGSSPLHF,-,TRBV2,TRBJ1-6,few
TGTGCCAGCAAGGGGGACAGCGAGAATTCACCCCTCCACTTT,CASKGDSENSPLHF,TRBD1,TRBV2,TRBJ1-6,-
TGTGCCAGCAGTCGGGACGGACTCATGAACACTGAAGCTTTCTTT,CASSRDGLMNTEAFF,-,TRBV6-6,TRBJ1-1,once
TGCGCCAGCAGCTTGGAACCGACAGGGGGCAATTCACCCCTCCACTTT,CASSLEPTGGNSPLHF,TRBD1,TRBV5-1,TRBJ1-6,-
TGTGCCAGCAGACCGGACAGGGCCAACACTGAAGCTTTCTTT,CASRPDRANTEAFF,TRBD1,TRBV28,TRBJ1-1,-
TGTGCCAGCAACCAACGGGGGGCGGGGGAGCAGTTCTTC,CASNQRGAGEQFF,-,TRBV6-5,TRBJ2-1,-
TGTGCCAGCTCACCCCCGTCGATGGCTGAAGCTTTCTTT,CASSPPSMAEAFF,-,TRBV18,TRBJ1-1,-
TGTGCCAGCAGCGGGACTAGCGGGGGGGCCGGGGAGCTGTTTTTT,CASSGTSGGAGELFF,TRBD2,TRBV6-1,TRBJ2-2,-
TGCGCCAGCAGCTTGGTAGGATCGAACACCGGGGAGCTGTTTTTT,CASSLVGSNTGELFF,-,TRBV5-1,TRBJ2-2,-
TGTGCCAGCAGCCAAGAAGGGAGTGAAGCTTTCTTT,CASSQEGSEAFF,-,TRBV11-2,TRBJ1-1,-
TGTGCCAGCGGCGGGCTGAATGAAAAACTGTTTTTT,CASGGLNEKLFF,-,TRBV7-9,TRBJ1-4,-
TGTGCCAGCAGCTTTAGCGGGGGGGCGTACGAGCAGTACTTC,CASSFSGGAYEQYF,TRBD2,TRBV11-3,TRBJ2-7,-
TGCAGCGTCGGGGGGGCGAGCAATCAGCCCCAGCATTTT,CSVGGASNQPQHF,-,TRBV29-1,TRBJ1-5,-
TGTGCCAGCAGCGTAATGGCGGGGGATGAAAAACTGTTTTTT,CASSVMAGDEKLFF,-,TRBV9,TRBJ1-4,few
TGTGCCAGCAGCTTCTGGGACCGTAGGGAGGGTACGCAGTATTTT,CASSFWDRREGTQYF,TRBD2,TRBV5-4,TRBJ2-3,-
TGTGCCACCAGCAGCCGGGACAGGGCGGTAAATGAGCAGTTCTTC,CATSSRDRAVNEQFF,TRBD1,TRBV15,TRBJ2-1,few
TGTGCCAGCAGGTACACAGGGGTCCGTTCACCCCTCCACTTT,CASRYTGVRSPLHF,TRBD1,TRBV6-5,TRBJ1-6,-
TGTGCCAGCAGTTTAGGGATCTTCAAAAGTTCCCACCGCGCTGGCACAGATACGCAGTATTTT,CASSLGIFKSSHRAGTDTQYF,-,TRBV28,TRBJ2-3,-
TGTGCCAGCAGCTTTTGGGGAGGGGACTATGGCTACACCTTC,CASSFWGGDYGYTF,-,TRBV5-6,TRBJ1-2,-
TGTGCCAGCAGTCCCGACAGGGGTCTGAATCAGCCCCAGCATTTT,CASSPDRGLNQPQHF,TRBD1,TRBV6-4,TRBJ1-5,few
TGTGCCAGCAGTGAATCCGGGACTAATACGCAGTATTTT,CASSESGTNTQYF,TRBD2,TRBV25-1,TRBJ2-3,-
TGTGCCAGTGCTTCGGGGGGGCCAAAAAACATTCAGTACTTC,CASASGGPKNIQYF,TRBD2,TRBV28,TRBJ2-4,-
TGTGCCAGTAGCCGACAGGGTCAGGGGAATTCACCCCTCCACTTT,CASSRQGQGNSPLHF,TRBD1,TRBV19,TRBJ1-6,once
TGTGCCAGCAGTTACTCGACCAAGGGGGTCTATGGCTACACCTTC,CASSYSTKGVYGYTF,-,TRBV6-5,TRBJ1-2,-
TGTGCCAGCAGCTTACTCGCGCCGAGGCAGAACACTGAAGCTTTCTTT,CASSLLAPRQNTEAFF,-,TRBV7-8,TRBJ1-1,once
TGTGCCAGCAGTCAATCCGGGACAGGGACCTACGAGCAGTACTTC,CASSQSGTGTYEQYF,TRBD1,TRBV6-6,TRBJ2-7,-
TGTGCCAGCAGCCTAGGGGTTGCCGGGGAGCTGTTTTTT,CASSLGVAGELFF,-,TRBV7-3,TRBJ2-2,-
TGTGCCAGCAGGACTCAGGGGGGCTCCTACAATGAGCAGTTCTTC,CASRTQGGSYNEQFF,-,TRBV6-5,TRBJ2-1,-
TGTGCCAGCAGTTACCAGTCCAGCTCCTACAATGAGCAGTTCTTC,CASSYQSSSYNEQFF,-,TRBV6-5,TRBJ2-1,-
TGTGCCAGCAGCCAAGAACCGGGACTATCCGGTGTCTTC,CASSQEPGLSGVF,TRBD2,TRBV4-2,TRBJ2-1,-
TGTGCCAGCAGCGCCGGAAGGAACACTGAAGCTTTCTTT,CASSAGRNTEAFF,-,TRBV7-6,TRBJ1-1,-
TGCAGCGCAGGCCGGGCCAACACCGGGGAGCTGTTTTTT,CSAGRANTGELFF,-,TRBV29-1,TRBJ2-2,-